What follows is one TCR beta chain and its context. This record comes from a study of blood T cell repertoires in COVID-19. TCRdb keeps only in-frame clones here, not all; method: immunoSEQ multiplex PCR. Among around 99,000 clones listed, approximately 90% were seen once. V lost 0 bases, J lost 6 bases, and 10 bases lay in between. The germline V gene encodes CDR1 SGHNT and CDR2 YYREEE (reference sequence). The CDR3 totals 14 residues. This chain joins TRBV5-4 and TRBJ2-1; a possible D gene is TRBD2 (6 bases). Sequencing input: peripheral blood. The receptor was derived from a human donor in a cohort sampled during active COVID-19. Written as DNA, the CDR3 is TGTGCCAGCAGCTTGGTACTAGCAGGCAATGAGCAGTTCTTC. It is translated as CASSLVLAGNEQFF.